These 32 T cell receptor beta chains were all obtained from the same sample, sequenced in a study of blood T cell repertoires in COVID-19. Method: immunoSEQ multiplex PCR; TCRdb's copy keeps in-frame clones and lacks some. The profile shows 250,000 to 350,000 clones, about 89% of them singletons. The sample consisted of peripheral blood. The receptors originated from a man aged 25-45 years with acute or convalescent COVID-19.

The V and J genes are TRBV6-6 and TRBJ1-6, with TRBD1 matching over 7 bases. Germline CDR1 is MNHNY and CDR2 is SVGAGI (reference sequence). V trimming: 5 bases; J trimming: 10 bases; junction bases outside the gene matches: 11. This CDR3 has 15 amino acids. As DNA, the CDR3 is TGTGCCAGCAGTCTTGGACAGGTGGTAAACTCACCCCTCCACTTT. Protein product: CASSLGQVVNSPLHF.

The chain employs TRBV25-1 and TRBJ2-7; D is uncertain. Looked up from germline, CDR1 is MGHDK and CDR2 is SYGVNS. V was cut by 8 bases and J by 4 bases, with 6 bases left in between. CDR3 length: 10 residues. CDR3 sequence: CASRGYEQYF. Written as DNA, the CDR3 is TGTGCCAGCCGCGGTTACGAGCAGTACTTC.

The V and J genes are TRBV5-4 and TRBJ2-3; weak D call: TRBD2 (6 bases). The CDR3 has 16 residues. The V gene's germline CDR1 is SGHNT and CDR2 YYREEE (reference sequence). Trimming left V 4 bases short and J 0 bases short, with 15 bases between. The CDR3 region has the DNA TGTGCCAGCAGCACCGCCGGCGGGGTTAGCACAGATACGCAGTATTTT. Protein product: CASSTAGGVSTDTQYF.

The chain couples TRBV7-3 to TRBJ2-7; 7 bases fit TRBD1. Looked up from germline, CDR1 is SGHTA and CDR2 is FQGTGA. The CDR3 extends over 13 amino acids. V gave up 3 bases and J gave up 4 bases; unmatched junction bases: 3. CDR3 protein: CASSLGQPYEQYF. The DNA of the CDR3 is TGTGCCAGCAGCTTGGGACAGCCGTACGAGCAGTACTTC.

The gene calls are TRBV5-5 and TRBJ2-1; 9 bases fit TRBD2. Germline V gene sequence: CDR1 SGHKS, CDR2 YYEKEE (reference sequence). With 4 bases clipped from V and 5 bases from J, the junction kept 10 bases outside the gene matches. This CDR3 has 16 residues. CDR3 nucleotide sequence: TGTGCCAGCAGCAGGTCTATAGCGGGGGTTAACAATGAGCAGTTCTTC. It encodes CASSRSIAGVNNEQFF.

This rearrangement joins TRBV28 to TRBJ1-1, with TRBD1 as a possible D gene (6 bases). Germline loops: CDR1 MDHEN, CDR2 SYDVKM. The CDR3 totals 15 residues. V was shortened by 9 bases and J by 2 bases, with 19 bases between the two germline ends. The CDR3 DNA follows: TGTGCCAGTAATAATCCCGGGACACTAAACACTGAAGCTTTCTTT. Translation gives CASNNPGTLNTEAFF. The full variable domain, completed using reference TRBV28 and TRBJ1-1, is DVKVTQSSRYLVKRTGEKVFLECVQDMDHENMFWYRQDPGLGLRLIYFSYDVKMKEKGDIPEGYSVSREKKERFSLILESASTNQTSMYLCASNNPGTLNTEAFFGQGTRLTVV.

The V and J genes are TRBV7-8 and TRBJ2-5; D call uncertain. The CDR3 consists of 13 residues. CDR1 and CDR2 (germline): SGHVS, FQNEAQ. V was clipped by 5 bases and J by 4 bases, with 11 bases between them. In nucleotides, the CDR3 is TGTGCCAGCAGCCGCCGACAAGGAGAGACCCAGTACTTC. This gives the protein CASSRRQGETQYF.

The J gene is TRBJ1-6, the V gene TRBV2, with 9 positions matching TRBD1. The V segment lost 8 bases and the J segment 2 bases; nucleotides outside the gene matches: 16. The germline V gene encodes CDR1 SNHLY and CDR2 FYNNEI. This CDR3 has 19 residues. CDR3 protein: CASGEDKTGGFTYNSPLHF. The CDR3 bases are TGTGCCAGCGGAGAGGATAAAACAGGGGGCTTTACCTATAATTCACCCCTCCACTTT.

J is TRBJ2-1 and V is TRBV28, with 9 bases that match TRBD2. Trimming at V came to 5 bases and at J to 9 bases, leaving 11 bases not matched to a gene. The CDR3 has 15 amino acids. Germline V lookup: CDR1 MDHEN, CDR2 SYDVKM. CDR3 sequence reads: CASSRSGLAGVEQFF. The CDR3 coding sequence is TGTGCCAGCAGTAGATCGGGACTAGCCGGGGTTGAGCAGTTCTTC.

This sequence joins TRBV6-5 and TRBJ1-1; D is unresolved. Germline V gene data show CDR1 as MNHEY and CDR2 as SVGAGI. This CDR3 has 13 residues. Trimming left V 0 bases short and J 6 bases short, with 8 bases between. CDR3 sequence reads: CASSYSTAAEAFF. DNA for the CDR3: TGTGCCAGCAGTTACTCGACGGCGGCTGAAGCTTTCTTT.

The genes are TRBV9 and TRBJ2-5; 10 nucleotides line up with TRBD1. The length of the CDR3 is 15 residues. The V gene end was trimmed by 0 bases and the J gene end by 4 bases; junction bases not matched to a gene: 3. CDR1 and CDR2 (germline): SGDLS, YYNGEE. Here the CDR3 reads CASSVGGTGAETQYF. The CDR3 DNA reads as TGTGCCAGCAGCGTAGGGGGGACAGGGGCAGAGACCCAGTACTTC.

The gene calls are TRBV6-6 and TRBJ2-1; TRBD2 aligns across 11 bases. CDR3 length equals 13 residues. The junction had 4 bases not matched to a gene; V was cut back by 6 bases and J by 9 bases. Germline values: CDR1 MNHNY, CDR2 SVGAGI (reference sequence). The CDR3 DNA sequence: TGTGCCAGCAGGCTAGCGGGGGGTGGTGAGCAGTTCTTC. The encoded protein is CASRLAGGGEQFF.

The chain couples TRBV20-1 to TRBJ2-1; D remains ambiguous. Trimming took off 3 bases at V and 6 bases at J, with 6 bases between the two ends. CDR3 length equals 11 residues. CDR1 and CDR2 from the germline V gene are DFQATT and SNEGSKA (reference sequence). CDR3 loop: CSASRSNEQFF. Here the CDR3 DNA reads TGCAGTGCTAGCAGAAGCAATGAGCAGTTCTTC.

The V gene is TRBV28, the J gene TRBJ2-1; 9 nucleotides align to TRBD1. Per the germline V gene, CDR1 is MDHEN and CDR2 is SYDVKM. V gave up 8 bases and J gave up 9 bases; unmatched junction bases: 17. This CDR3 comprises 16 residues. The CDR3 spells CASRLSYYRGLGEQFF. In DNA, the CDR3 is TGTGCCAGCCGCCTGAGTTACTACAGGGGGCTTGGTGAGCAGTTCTTC.

The genes are TRBV28 and TRBJ1-2; unclear D gene. The CDR3 extends over 12 amino acids. The ends were cut back, 4 bases at V and 2 bases at J, with 5 bases in the middle. Germline CDR1 and CDR2: MDHEN and SYDVKM. Written as DNA, the CDR3 is TGTGCCAGCAGTTCTTTGAACTATGGCTACACCTTC. Protein product: CASSSLNYGYTF.

The chain uses TRBV19 and TRBJ1-1; D gene ambiguous. The length of the CDR3 is 12 residues. Trimming pared 1 base from V and 5 bases from J, leaving 5 bases between. The germline CDR1 and CDR2 sequences are LNHDA and SQIVND (reference sequence). This CDR3 reads CASSIARTEAFF. DNA for the CDR3: TGTGCCAGTAGTATAGCTCGGACTGAAGCTTTCTTT.

This chain joins TRBV28 and TRBJ1-2; D gene uncertain. V dropped 2 bases and J dropped 7 bases, with 8 bases sitting between them. This CDR3 has 12 residues. CDR1 and CDR2 from the germline V gene are MDHEN and SYDVKM. The CDR3 DNA is TGTGCCAGCAGTTTAGATGCGAGTGGCTACACCTTC. Protein product: CASSLDASGYTF.

J is TRBJ2-1 and V is TRBV10-3; the D is unclear. Germline values: CDR1 ENHRY, CDR2 SYGVKD. V was clipped by 8 bases and J by 8 bases, with 16 bases between them. The CDR3 runs to 13 residues. This CDR3 is CAIGTLSVHEQFF. CDR3 coding DNA: TGTGCCATCGGTACCCTTAGTGTACATGAGCAGTTCTTC.

This CDR3 reads CASSIMSVGEQYF. DNA for the CDR3: TGTGCCAGTAGTATAATGAGTGTTGGCGAGCAGTACTTC. The chain combines TRBV19 with TRBJ2-7; D is undetermined. Germline-derived CDR1 and CDR2 are LNHDA and SQIVND (reference sequence). Between the trimmed V and J ends, which lost 2 bases and 6 bases, there was a span of 11 bases. The CDR3 is made up of 13 amino acids.

The chain recombines TRBV18 with TRBJ2-1, with 8 bases that match TRBD1. The germline gives CDR1 KGHSH, CDR2 LQKENI. The CDR3 sequence is 16 residues long. V shed 1 base, J shed 4 bases, and the junction held 6 bases outside the gene matches. The CDR3 DNA follows: TGTGCCAGCTCACCACGCCGGCAGGGGGCTTACAATGAGCAGTTCTTC. Protein: CASSPRRQGAYNEQFF.

This chain links TRBV28 with TRBJ1-5; no clear D gene. The V and J ends lost 5 bases and 2 bases respectively, with 7 bases between them. The CDR3 contains 13 residues. Germline V gene data show CDR1 as MDHEN and CDR2 as SYDVKM. CDR3 DNA sequence: TGTGCCAGCAGTAGAACTCGCAATCAGCCCCAGCATTTT. This sequence encodes CASSRTRNQPQHF.

The rearrangement joins TRBV27 to TRBJ1-2; 10 bases are shared with TRBD1. This CDR3 is built from 20 residues. Germline lookup yields CDR1 MNHEY and CDR2 SMNVEV (reference sequence). The ends lost 1 base at V and 3 bases at J; junction bases unmatched: 17. This chain's CDR3 is CASSLWSVRDWTGGYYGYTF. In nucleotides, the CDR3 is TGTGCCAGCAGTTTATGGTCCGTTCGAGACTGGACAGGGGGTTACTATGGCTACACCTTC.

This clone has more than one count but fewer than ten. This rearrangement joins TRBV19 to TRBJ1-1, with D perhaps TRBD1 (6 bases). Trimming took 5 bases from V and 5 from J, leaving 18 bases between them. In germline, CDR1 is LNHDA, CDR2 SQIVND (reference sequence). The CDR3 runs 15 residues. In nucleotides, the CDR3 is TGTGCCAGTAGTCGTTACAGGGAAGGAAGGACTGAAGCTTTCTTT. Amino acids: CASSRYREGRTEAFF.

This chain links TRBV5-6 with TRBJ1-2; D is undetermined. The CDR3 is made up of 15 amino acids. CDR1 is SGHDT and CDR2 is YYEEEE in the germline V gene. V lost 4 bases to trimming and J lost 8 bases, with 21 bases between them. Here the CDR3 DNA reads TGTGCCAGCAGCCCGCGCTATATGGGCGCGAAGGGCTACACCTTC. Its translation: CASSPRYMGAKGYTF.

The V call is TRBV5-4, the J call TRBJ1-1, with TRBD1 as a possible D gene (6 bases). CDR1 and CDR2 from the germline V gene are SGHNT and YYREEE (reference sequence). Deletions cut 5 bases from V and 0 bases from J, with 17 bases between. The CDR3 covers 16 residues. The CDR3 here is CASRHRSGAMNTEAFF. For the CDR3, the DNA is TGTGCCAGCAGACACAGGTCAGGGGCCATGAACACTGAAGCTTTCTTT.

The chain uses TRBV7-2 and TRBJ2-1; 14 nucleotides match TRBD2. There are 19 residues in the CDR3. CDR1 is SGHTA and CDR2 is FQGNSA in the germline V gene. V lost 0 bases and J lost 1; bases outside the gene matches: 5. This chain's CDR3 is CASSLAWTSGRWSYNEQFF. Here the CDR3 DNA reads TGTGCCAGCAGCTTAGCGTGGACTAGCGGGAGGTGGTCCTACAATGAGCAGTTCTTC.

CDR3 sequence (DNA): TGCGCCAGCAGCCCCGGGGACACTCTGCGTGCTTTCTTT. It encodes CASSPGDTLRAFF. The chain recombines TRBV5-1 with TRBJ1-1, with D possibly being TRBD1 (6 bases). The CDR3 is made up of 13 amino acids. Germline CDR1 reads SGHRS; CDR2 reads YFSETQ. Trimming shortened V by 4 bases and J by 11 bases, and 18 bases separated the two germline ends.

V usage is TRBV4-1 and J usage is TRBJ2-7; D gene uncertain. This CDR3 comprises 15 residues. Germline assignment: CDR1 MGHRA and CDR2 YSYEKL. The V gene lost 4 bases and the J gene lost 1 base, with 14 bases spanning the gap. The DNA for the CDR3 is TGCGCCAGCAGCCCCAGCTACGGGTCTTCCTACGAGCAGTACTTC. This sequence encodes CASSPSYGSSYEQYF.

V gene TRBV5-1 combines with J gene TRBJ1-6; D might be TRBD1 (5 bases). The germline V gene encodes CDR1 SGHRS and CDR2 YFSETQ. Trimming shortened V by 0 bases and J by 4 bases, and 5 bases separated the two germline ends. This CDR3 has 14 residues. This chain's CDR3 is CASSLGQYNSPLHF. For the CDR3, the DNA is TGCGCCAGCAGCTTGGGACAGTATAATTCACCCCTCCACTTT.

The chain employs TRBV2 and TRBJ2-7, with D maybe TRBD2 (6 bases). Germline V gene lookup returns CDR1 SNHLY and CDR2 FYNNEI. The CDR3 loop spans 13 amino acids. V lost 8 bases and J 4 bases, leaving 15 bases between the germline ends. CDR3 DNA: TGTGCCAGCCTTCGGGAGCAGGGATACGAGCAGTACTTC. This encodes CASLREQGYEQYF.

The chain links TRBV5-3 to TRBJ1-5; D is possibly TRBD1 (6 bases). TRBV5-3 is noted as an ORF with a role that remains uncertain. CDR3 size: 14 residues. V gave up 4 bases and J gave up 3 bases, with 11 bases separating them. CDR3 sequence: CARSQDSYNQPQHF. CDR3 nucleotides: TGTGCCAGAAGCCAGGACAGCTACAATCAGCCCCAGCATTTT.

This sequence joins TRBV2 and TRBJ2-7, with D maybe TRBD1 (5 bases). Trimming stripped 6 bases from V and 0 bases from J, with 12 bases between. This CDR3 has 14 amino acids. Per germline, CDR1 SNHLY and CDR2 FYNNEI. This CDR3 reads CASRPQGSSYEQYF. The CDR3 DNA reads TGTGCCAGCAGGCCCCAGGGTAGCTCCTACGAGCAGTACTTC.